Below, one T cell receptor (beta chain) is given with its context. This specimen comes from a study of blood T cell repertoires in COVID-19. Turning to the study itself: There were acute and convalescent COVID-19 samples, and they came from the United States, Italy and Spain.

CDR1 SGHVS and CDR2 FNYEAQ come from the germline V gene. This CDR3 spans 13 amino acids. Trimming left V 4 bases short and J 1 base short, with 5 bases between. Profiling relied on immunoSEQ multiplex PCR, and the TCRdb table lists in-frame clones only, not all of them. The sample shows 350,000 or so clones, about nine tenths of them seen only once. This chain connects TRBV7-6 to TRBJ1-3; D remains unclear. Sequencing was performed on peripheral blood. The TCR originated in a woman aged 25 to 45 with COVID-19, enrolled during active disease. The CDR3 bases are TGTGCCAGCAGCTCCCCATCTGGAAACACCATATATTTT. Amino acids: CASSSPSGNTIYF. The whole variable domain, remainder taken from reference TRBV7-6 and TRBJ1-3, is GAGVSQSPRYKVTKRGQDVALRCDPISGHVSLYWYRQALGQGPEFLTYFNYEAQQDKSGLPNDRFSAERPEGSISTLTIQRTEQRDSAMYRCASSSPSGNTIYFGEGSWLTVV.